The 29 T cell receptor beta chains below were found in one sample sequenced in a study of shared clonotypes between healthy human individuals (dated by TCRdb to between 2020 and 2021). The library was made by the immunoSEQ multiplex PCR assay. The clones in this table, taken by TCRdb from immuneACCESS, are in-frame only. Not every clone is retained; where verified, under half of the shortfall comes from an unresolved V gene, and the cause of the rest is unknown. In all, the sample holds around 500,000 clones, and approximately 79% of those were seen once. The ten largest clones take up approximately 12% of the sample. Sequencing used PBMCs. The receptors come from a woman between 40 and 55 years old in good health. Some clones in this sample may be carry-over from other donors' samples.

This chain links TRBV15 with TRBJ2-5; the match to TRBD2 covers 8 bases. V was pared by 0 bases and J by 3 bases, with 3 bases of the junction left unmatched. CDR3 length: 15 residues. Germline assignment: CDR1 LNHNV and CDR2 YYDKDF (reference sequence). For the CDR3, the DNA is TGTGCCACCAGCAGAGATATCGGGAGGGAAGAGACCCAGTACTTC. Residues: CATSRDIGREETQYF. Filled out from reference TRBV15 and TRBJ2-5, the complete variable domain reads DAMVIQNPRYQVTQFGKPVTLSCSQTLNHNVMYWYQQKSSQAPKLLFHYYDKDFNNEADTPDNFQSRRPNTSFCFLDIRSPGLGDTAMYLCATSRDIGREETQYFGPGTRLLVL.

There are a few counts of this clone. The chain combines TRBV10-2 with TRBJ2-1; the match to TRBD2 covers 8 bases. The germline CDR1 and CDR2 sequences are WSHSY and SAAADI. The CDR3 is made up of 15 amino acids. Unmatched junction bases numbered 10, after V lost 5 bases and J lost 7 bases. The CDR3 loop reads CASSLGAGVGNEQFF. For the CDR3, the DNA is TGCGCCAGCAGTCTCGGAGCGGGAGTGGGTAATGAGCAGTTCTTC.

The sample holds one count of this clone. The rearrangement uses TRBV7-3 and TRBJ1-1, with D possibly matching TRBD1 (5 bases). The CDR3 covers 14 residues. The V end was cut by 2 bases, the J end by 0 bases, with 7 bases between. Germline V gives CDR1 SGHTA, CDR2 FQGTGA. The CDR3 is CASSLVGVNTEAFF. The CDR3 bases are TGTGCCAGCAGCTTAGTGGGGGTGAACACTGAAGCTTTCTTT.

This chain connects TRBV6-1 to TRBJ2-5; perhaps D is TRBD1 or TRBD2 (7 bases each). V lost 2 bases, J lost 4 bases, and 14 bases lay in between. CDR1 and CDR2 (germline): MNHNS, SASEGT. The CDR3 covers 15 residues. The CDR3 loop is CASSERGRGRETQYF. For the CDR3, the DNA is TGTGCCAGCAGTGAAAGAGGGAGGGGGCGAGAGACCCAGTACTTC.

Written as DNA, the CDR3 is TGTGCCAGCAGCTTGGGGCGCGGTTTCGGGGAGCAGTACTTC. It codes for CASSLGRGFGEQYF. V is TRBV5-4 and J is TRBJ2-7; D unresolved. This CDR3 comprises 14 residues. V lost 0 bases, J lost 7 bases, and 14 bases lay in between. Germline assignment: CDR1 SGHNT and CDR2 YYREEE (reference sequence).

The chain links TRBV28 to TRBJ1-1, with D perhaps matching TRBD1 (6 bases). The CDR3 contains 14 residues. Germline V gene data show CDR1 as MDHEN and CDR2 as SYDVKM. The V and J ends lost 6 bases and 1 base respectively, with 12 bases between them. The DNA for the CDR3 is TGTGCCAGCAGGTTAGGGGGGGAGAACACTGAAGCTTTCTTT. It is translated as CASRLGGENTEAFF.

The V gene is TRBV5-1, the J gene TRBJ2-3; D gene uncertain. The CDR3 has 15 residues. From germline, CDR1 is SGHRS and CDR2 YFSETQ. Trimming cost V 0 bases and J 2 bases, with 10 bases left between them. The CDR3 DNA reads as TGCGCCAGCAGCTTGGGGTCCGGAGCCACAGATACGCAGTATTTT. It yields the protein CASSLGSGATDTQYF.

The rearrangement links TRBV2 to TRBJ1-3, with D tentatively TRBD1 (6 bases). The germline gives CDR1 SNHLY, CDR2 FYNNEI. The CDR3 consists of 14 residues. V lost 7 bases to trimming and J lost 0 bases, with 10 bases between them. The CDR3 nucleotides are TGTGCCAGCAAACGGACAGACTCTGGAAACACCATATATTTT. Translated, it gives CASKRTDSGNTIYF.

The chain uses TRBV9 and TRBJ2-1, with 10 bases fitting TRBD2. The length of the CDR3 is 15 residues. The junction had 7 bases not matched to a gene; V was cut back by 3 bases and J by 7 bases. Germline V gene sequence: CDR1 SGDLS, CDR2 YYNGEE. The CDR3 sequence is CASSGRVAGGNEQFF. DNA for the CDR3: TGTGCCAGCAGCGGGAGAGTAGCGGGAGGTAATGAGCAGTTCTTC.

Points on this clone: A far larger clone is a single base away, which makes a read error likely. This chain joins TRBV20-1 and TRBJ2-7; D remains unclear. V was clipped by 6 bases and J by 4 bases, with 7 bases between them. CDR1 and CDR2 (germline): DFQATT, SNEGSKA (reference sequence). The CDR3 runs to 10 residues. CDR3 nucleotide sequence: TGCAGTGCCTTAGTGTACGAGCAGTACTTC. Amino acids: CSALVYEQYF.

V is TRBV10-1 and J is TRBJ2-1, with 7 bases identical to TRBD2. CDR3 length equals 13 residues. Germline values: CDR1 WNHNN, CDR2 SYGVQD (reference sequence). The V and J ends lost 2 bases and 9 bases, in that order; junction bases with no gene match: 4. The CDR3 nucleotides read TGCGCCAGCAGTGAGGGACTAGTGGCTGAGCAGTTCTTC. This gives the protein CASSEGLVAEQFF.

This clone came up a few times. The rearrangement links TRBV30 to TRBJ2-3; D might be TRBD2 (5 bases). The length of the CDR3 is 16 residues. With 7 bases removed from V and 0 bases from J, the gap between germline ends came to 20 bases. Germline loops: CDR1 GTSNPN, CDR2 SVGIG (reference sequence). The CDR3 here is CASKGPLGPSTDTQYF. The CDR3 DNA sequence: TGTGCCTCGAAGGGCCCACTAGGACCAAGCACAGATACGCAGTATTTT.

J is TRBJ2-6 and V is TRBV11-2, with D uncertain. From germline, CDR1 is SGHAT and CDR2 FQNNGV. The V gene lost 1 base and the J gene lost 0 bases, with 7 bases spanning the gap. The CDR3 has 16 amino acids. In nucleotides, the CDR3 is TGTGCCAGCAGCTTAGGGGGAAACTCTGGGGCCAACGTCCTGACTTTC. It encodes CASSLGGNSGANVLTF.

This clone has more than one count but fewer than ten. The rearrangement uses TRBV7-2 and TRBJ2-5; 10 nucleotides agree with TRBD2. V was pared by 4 bases and J by 5 bases, with 10 bases of the junction left unmatched. CDR1 and CDR2 from the germline V gene are SGHTA and FQGNSA. This CDR3 comprises 16 residues. CDR3 residues: CASSSRALAGLETQYF. The CDR3 DNA is TGTGCCAGCAGCTCCAGGGCACTAGCGGGACTCGAGACCCAGTACTTC.

The chain has TRBV12-5 and TRBJ2-2; 8 bases line up with TRBD1. The germline V gene encodes CDR1 LGHNT and CDR2 FRNRAP. The CDR3 covers 16 residues. V shed 2 bases, J shed 1 base, and the junction held 3 bases outside the gene matches. The CDR3 nucleotides read TGTGCTAGTGGTTTGAACAGGGGGAAGAACACCGGGGAGCTGTTTTTT. This encodes CASGLNRGKNTGELFF.

V usage is TRBV5-5 and J usage is TRBJ1-2; no clear D. The V end was cut by 0 bases, the J end by 10 bases, with 16 bases between. The CDR3 covers 14 residues. CDR1 is SGHKS, CDR2 YYEKEE, per germline (reference sequence). CDR3 sequence reads: CASSLAGKATDYTF. CDR3 DNA: TGTGCCAGCAGCTTGGCAGGAAAGGCGACGGACTACACCTTC.

The rearrangement joins TRBV5-1 to TRBJ2-1; D uncertain. Germline V gives CDR1 SGHRS, CDR2 YFSETQ. This CDR3 region has 14 residues. Trimming stripped 6 bases from V and 5 bases from J, with 15 bases between. In DNA, the CDR3 is TGCGCCAGCAAGGCCGGAAAAAACAACAATGAGCAGTTCTTC. Encoded protein: CASKAGKNNNEQFF.

The chain is built from TRBV5-6 and TRBJ1-1; D might be TRBD1 (5 bases). V lost 0 bases, J lost 8 bases, and 8 bases lay in between. The CDR3 totals 12 residues. Germline CDR1 SGHDT, CDR2 YYEEEE. Here the CDR3 reads CASSLAKGEAFF. CDR3 nucleotides: TGTGCCAGCAGCTTGGCCAAGGGGGAAGCTTTCTTT.

CDR3 in DNA: TGTGCCTGGAGTGTTGGGGTGGAGACCCAGTACTTC. Protein: CAWSVGVETQYF. The rearrangement joins TRBV30 to TRBJ2-5; D remains ambiguous. The CDR3 totals 12 residues. V was pared by 0 bases and J by 5 bases, with 7 bases between. Germline CDR1 reads GTSNPN; CDR2 reads SVGIG (reference sequence).

The genes are TRBV30 and TRBJ1-1, with D perhaps matching TRBD1 (6 bases). Trimming shortened V by 3 bases and J by 6 bases, and 11 bases separated the two germline ends. The CDR3 totals 12 residues. Germline V gives CDR1 GTSNPN, CDR2 SVGIG (reference sequence). The CDR3 nucleotides read TGTGCCTGGAGAGGACAGCAAGCTGAAGCTTTCTTT. Its translation: CAWRGQQAEAFF.

As to this clone: This may come from a read error, since a much larger clone is one base off. This CDR3 is also generated by other DNA sequences in the sample. This chain connects TRBV19 to TRBJ1-1, with D unresolved. This CDR3 has 12 amino acids. The germline CDR1 and CDR2 sequences are LNHDA and SQIVND (reference sequence). Between the trimmed V and J ends, which lost 1 base and 1 base, there was a span of 1 base. CDR3 region: CASSIGNTEAFF. In nucleotides, the CDR3 is TGTGCCAGTAGTATAGGGAACACTGAAGCTTTCTTT.

The chain combines TRBV18 with TRBJ1-2, with 8 bases fitting TRBD1. V trimming: 3 bases; J trimming: 6 bases; junction bases outside the gene matches: 3. The CDR3 sequence is 13 residues long. Per the germline V gene, CDR1 is KGHSH and CDR2 is LQKENI. The DNA for the CDR3 is TGTGCCAGCTCACCCCAGGGGGCGCATGGCTACACCTTC. It encodes CASSPQGAHGYTF.

The V and J genes are TRBV7-2 and TRBJ2-3; a possible D gene is TRBD1 (6 bases). Per germline, CDR1 SGHTA and CDR2 FQGNSA. This CDR3 contains 14 residues. V lost 5 bases and J 2 bases, leaving 11 bases between the germline ends. The CDR3 nucleotides are TGTGCCAGCAGCCGGCGGACAGCCACAGATACGCAGTATTTT. Amino acid sequence: CASSRRTATDTQYF.

The gene calls are TRBV7-2 and TRBJ2-2; the D gene is possibly TRBD2 (5 bases). The CDR3 sequence is 13 residues long. Per the germline V gene, CDR1 is SGHTA and CDR2 is FQGNSA. V was trimmed by 0 bases and J by 6 bases, leaving 5 bases between them. The CDR3 DNA is TGTGCCAGCAGCTTAGCGAGGGCCGGGGAGCTGTTTTTT. Translating it yields CASSLARAGELFF. The whole variable domain, remainder taken from reference TRBV7-2 and TRBJ2-2, is GAGVSQSPSNKVTEKGKDVELRCDPISGHTALYWYRQSLGQGLEFLIYFQGNSAPDKSGLPSDRFSAERTGGSVSTLTIQRTQQEDSAVYLCASSLARAGELFFGEGSRLTVL.

The chain employs TRBV10-1 and TRBJ2-5, with 9 bases identical to TRBD1. The ends lost 3 bases at V and 1 base at J; junction bases unmatched: 3. The CDR3 has 15 residues. Germline assignment: CDR1 WNHNN and CDR2 SYGVQD (reference sequence). CDR3 region: CASSDLTGGQETQYF. CDR3 coding DNA: TGCGCCAGCAGTGACCTGACAGGGGGCCAAGAGACCCAGTACTTC.

The chain links TRBV7-2 to TRBJ2-3; possibly TRBD1 or TRBD2 for D (6 bases each). Deletions cut 1 base from V and 0 bases from J, with 8 bases between. This CDR3 contains 15 residues. Germline CDR1 reads SGHTA; CDR2 reads FQGNSA. In DNA, the CDR3 is TGTGCCAGCAGCTTAGGGGGGGCGAGCACAGATACGCAGTATTTT. Residues: CASSLGGASTDTQYF. Based on the CDR3 plus reference TRBV7-2 and TRBJ2-3, the full variable domain is GAGVSQSPSNKVTEKGKDVELRCDPISGHTALYWYRQSLGQGLEFLIYFQGNSAPDKSGLPSDRFSAERTGGSVSTLTIQRTQQEDSAVYLCASSLGGASTDTQYFGPGTRLTVL.

The J gene is TRBJ2-7, the V gene TRBV4-3, with D perhaps TRBD2 (5 bases). V was shortened by 0 bases and J by 7 bases, with 16 bases between the two germline ends. Per the germline V gene, CDR1 is LGHNA and CDR2 is YSLEER. This CDR3 contains 15 residues. The CDR3 spells CASSQEPRGPGEQYF. Here the CDR3 DNA reads TGCGCCAGCAGCCAAGAGCCTCGGGGTCCGGGGGAGCAGTACTTC.

The V call is TRBV4-1, the J call TRBJ2-3, with D possibly being TRBD2 (6 bases). V gave up 0 bases and J gave up 2 bases, with 15 bases separating them. CDR3 length: 17 residues. CDR1 is MGHRA and CDR2 is YSYEKL in the germline V gene. The CDR3 nucleotides read TGCGCCAGCAGCCAAGAAGGGCTAGCGATCTACACAGATACGCAGTATTTT. Its translation: CASSQEGLAIYTDTQYF.

This clone was recorded many times. This chain joins TRBV18 and TRBJ2-2; 8 bases agree with TRBD2. The CDR3 is 17 amino acids. V shed 4 bases, J shed 4 bases, and the junction held 11 bases outside the gene matches. Per the germline V gene, CDR1 is KGHSH and CDR2 is LQKENI. The CDR3 DNA follows: TGTGCCAGCTCACTCCAAGTCAGCGGGAGATTCACCGGGGAGCTGTTTTTT. This codes for CASSLQVSGRFTGELFF.